This T cell receptor beta chain emerged from a study of blood T cell repertoires in COVID-19. Whole-study context: Acute-phase and convalescent COVID-19 samples originated in the United States, Italy and Spain. Sources were T cells, B-cell-depleted T cells, or PBMCs; the material itself was cDNA or gDNA.

CDR1 is SGHAT, CDR2 FQDESV, per germline (reference sequence). Trimming removed 5 bases at V and 4 bases at J, with 14 bases between. The CDR3 covers 14 residues. Source study methods: Scientists estimated how many nucleated cells there were by amplifying reference gene primers. The table came from immunoSEQ multiplex PCR; TCRdb's copy has only in-frame clones and leaves some out. V and J calls and clone size are as listed in that table; D and trimming were resolved from the DNA. The table lists 380,000 or so clones, more than 80% of them singletons. The receptor was derived from a man in his forties or fifties with acute or convalescent COVID-19. This sequence joins TRBV11-1 and TRBJ2-5; D might be TRBD1 (5 bases). The specimen sequenced was peripheral blood. The CDR3 loop reads CASSNRGVAETQYF. In DNA form, the CDR3 reads TGTGCCAGCAGCAATAGGGGTGTCGCAGAGACCCAGTACTTC.